This T cell receptor beta chain was sequenced for a study of T cells in localized non-small cell lung cancer. Study results and caveats: Density of T cells in blood, when higher, went with longer overall survival. Tumor showed lower T cell clonality than uninvolved adjacent lung, where it was highest. Because sequencing included only one region (of the tumor), heterogeneity remains possible.

The V end lost 7 bases, the J end lost 4 bases, and 13 bases lay between the germline ends. The length of the CDR3 is 13 residues. CDR1 and CDR2 (germline): MNHNS, SASEGT. Profiling relied on immunoSEQ multiplex PCR, and the TCRdb table lists in-frame clones only, not all of them. The table records some 7,700 clones, about 91% of them present only once. Concerning this clone itself: What it binds is unknown.

This material consisted of peripheral blood mononuclear cells, taken before any cancer treatment. This TCR was sampled from a male donor older than 55 with stage II lung adenocarcinoma. The chain combines TRBV6-1 with TRBJ1-2; perhaps TRBD1 as D (5 bases). CDR3 sequence: CASTPTELYGYTF. The CDR3 DNA is TGTGCCAGCACGCCGACAGAGCTCTATGGCTACACCTTC.